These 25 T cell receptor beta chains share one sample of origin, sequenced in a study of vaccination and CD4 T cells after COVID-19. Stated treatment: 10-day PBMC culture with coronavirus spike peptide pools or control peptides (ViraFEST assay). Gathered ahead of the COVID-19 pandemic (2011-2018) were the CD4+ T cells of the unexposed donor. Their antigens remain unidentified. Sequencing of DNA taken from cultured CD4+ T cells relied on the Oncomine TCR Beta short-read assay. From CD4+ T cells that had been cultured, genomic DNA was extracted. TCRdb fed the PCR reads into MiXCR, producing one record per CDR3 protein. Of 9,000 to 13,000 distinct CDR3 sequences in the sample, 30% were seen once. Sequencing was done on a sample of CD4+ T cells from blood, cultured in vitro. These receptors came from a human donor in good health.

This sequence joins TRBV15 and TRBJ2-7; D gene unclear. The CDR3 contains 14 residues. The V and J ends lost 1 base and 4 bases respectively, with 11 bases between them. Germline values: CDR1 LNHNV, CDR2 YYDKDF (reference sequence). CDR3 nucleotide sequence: TGTGCCACCAGCAGAGCTCTAGACGGTTACGAGCAGTACTTC. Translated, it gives CATSRALDGYEQYF.

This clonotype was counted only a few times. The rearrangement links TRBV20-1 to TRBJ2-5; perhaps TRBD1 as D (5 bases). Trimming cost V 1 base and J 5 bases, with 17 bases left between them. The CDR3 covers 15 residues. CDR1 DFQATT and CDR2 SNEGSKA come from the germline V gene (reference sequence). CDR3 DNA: TGCAGTGCTAGAGCCCCATTAGGATCAGGGGAGACCCAGTACTTC. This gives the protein CSARAPLGSGETQYF.

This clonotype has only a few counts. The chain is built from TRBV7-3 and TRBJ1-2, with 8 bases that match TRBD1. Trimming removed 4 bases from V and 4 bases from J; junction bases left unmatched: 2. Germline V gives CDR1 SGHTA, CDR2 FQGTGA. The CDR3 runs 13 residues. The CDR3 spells CASSSGQAYGYTF. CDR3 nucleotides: TGTGCCAGCAGCTCGGGACAGGCCTATGGCTACACCTTC.

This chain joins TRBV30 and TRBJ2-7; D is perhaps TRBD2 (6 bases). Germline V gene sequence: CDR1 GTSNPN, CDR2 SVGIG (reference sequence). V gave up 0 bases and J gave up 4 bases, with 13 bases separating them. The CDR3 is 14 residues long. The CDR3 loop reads CAWSVLGLSYEQYF. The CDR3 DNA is TGTGCCTGGAGTGTACTGGGACTTTCTTACGAGCAGTACTTC.

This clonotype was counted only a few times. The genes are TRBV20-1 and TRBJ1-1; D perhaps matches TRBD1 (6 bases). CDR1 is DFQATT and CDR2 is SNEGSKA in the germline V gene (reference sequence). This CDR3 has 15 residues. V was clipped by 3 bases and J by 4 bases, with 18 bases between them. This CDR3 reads CSARDPEGGGTEAFF. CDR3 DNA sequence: TGCAGTGCTAGGGACCCGGAGGGGGGAGGCACTGAAGCTTTCTTT.

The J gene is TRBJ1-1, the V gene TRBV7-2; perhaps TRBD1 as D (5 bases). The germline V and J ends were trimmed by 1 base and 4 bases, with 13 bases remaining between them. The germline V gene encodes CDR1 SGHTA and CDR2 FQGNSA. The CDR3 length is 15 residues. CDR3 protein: CASSLGSGLGTEAFF. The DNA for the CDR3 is TGTGCCAGCAGCTTAGGGTCAGGGCTCGGCACTGAAGCTTTCTTT.

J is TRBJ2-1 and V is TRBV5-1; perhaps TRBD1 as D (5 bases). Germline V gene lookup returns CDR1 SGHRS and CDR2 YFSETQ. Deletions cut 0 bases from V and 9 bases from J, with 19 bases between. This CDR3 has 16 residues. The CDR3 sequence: CASSLAPQGTGSEQFF. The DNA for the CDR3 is TGCGCCAGCAGCTTGGCCCCCCAGGGCACAGGTAGTGAGCAGTTCTTC.

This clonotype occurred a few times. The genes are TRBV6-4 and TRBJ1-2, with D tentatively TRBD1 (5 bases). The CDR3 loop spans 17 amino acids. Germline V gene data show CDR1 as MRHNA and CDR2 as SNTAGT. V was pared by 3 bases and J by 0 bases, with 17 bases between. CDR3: CASSEARASRANYGYTF. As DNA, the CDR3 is TGTGCCAGCAGTGAAGCCAGGGCCTCGCGAGCTAACTATGGCTACACCTTC.

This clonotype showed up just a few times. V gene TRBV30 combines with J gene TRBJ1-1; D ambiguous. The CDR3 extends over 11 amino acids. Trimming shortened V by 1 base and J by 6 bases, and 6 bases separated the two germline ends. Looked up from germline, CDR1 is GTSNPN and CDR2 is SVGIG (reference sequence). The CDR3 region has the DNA TGTGCCTGGAGTGATGGTGCTGAAGCTTTCTTT. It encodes CAWSDGAEAFF.

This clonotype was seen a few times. CDR3 amino acids: CASSLRADTDQPQHF. CDR3 nucleotides: TGTGCCAGCAGCTTAAGGGCGGATACGGATCAGCCCCAGCATTTT. The rearrangement uses TRBV11-2 and TRBJ1-5, with unresolved D. The CDR3 contains 15 residues. V lost 2 bases to trimming and J lost 5 bases, with 13 bases between them. The germline V gene has CDR1 SGHAT and CDR2 FQNNGV.

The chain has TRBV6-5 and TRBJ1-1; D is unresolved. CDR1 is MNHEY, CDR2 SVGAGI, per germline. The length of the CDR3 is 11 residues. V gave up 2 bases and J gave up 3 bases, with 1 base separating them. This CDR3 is CASSYHTEAFF. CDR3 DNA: TGTGCCAGCAGTTACCACACTGAAGCTTTCTTT.

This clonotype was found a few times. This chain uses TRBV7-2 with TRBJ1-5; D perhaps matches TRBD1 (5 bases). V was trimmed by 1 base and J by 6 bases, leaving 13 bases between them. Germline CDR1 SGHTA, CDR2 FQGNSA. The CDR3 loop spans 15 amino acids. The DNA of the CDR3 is TGTGCCAGCAGCTTAGGACAGCCGGGTAGTCAGCCCCAGCATTTT. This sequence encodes CASSLGQPGSQPQHF.

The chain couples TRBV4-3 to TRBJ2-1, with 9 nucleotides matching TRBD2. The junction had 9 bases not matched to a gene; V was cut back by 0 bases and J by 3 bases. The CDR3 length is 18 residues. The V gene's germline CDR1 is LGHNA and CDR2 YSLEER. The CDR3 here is CASSQDRASGMFYNEQFF. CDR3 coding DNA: TGCGCCAGCAGCCAAGATAGGGCTAGCGGGATGTTCTACAATGAGCAGTTCTTC.

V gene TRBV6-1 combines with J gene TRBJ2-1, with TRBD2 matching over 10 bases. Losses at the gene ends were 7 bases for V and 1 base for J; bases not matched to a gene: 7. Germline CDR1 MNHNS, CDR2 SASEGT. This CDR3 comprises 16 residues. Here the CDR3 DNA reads TGTGCCAGCAACTACCGGACTAGCGGATCCTACAATGAGCAGTTCTTC. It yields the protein CASNYRTSGSYNEQFF.

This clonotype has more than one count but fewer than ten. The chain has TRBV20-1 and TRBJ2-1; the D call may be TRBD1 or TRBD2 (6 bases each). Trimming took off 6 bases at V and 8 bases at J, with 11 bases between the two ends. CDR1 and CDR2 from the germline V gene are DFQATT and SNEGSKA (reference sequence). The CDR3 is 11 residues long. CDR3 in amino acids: CSAEGGDEQFF. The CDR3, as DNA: TGCAGTGCCGAGGGGGGCGATGAGCAGTTCTTC.

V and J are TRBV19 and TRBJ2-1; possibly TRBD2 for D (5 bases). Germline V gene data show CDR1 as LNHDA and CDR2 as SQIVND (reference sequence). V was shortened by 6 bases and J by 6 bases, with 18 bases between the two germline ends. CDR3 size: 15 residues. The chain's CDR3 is CASSRDRLALNEQFF. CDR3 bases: TGTGCCAGTAGCCGAGACCGGCTAGCCCTCAATGAGCAGTTCTTC.

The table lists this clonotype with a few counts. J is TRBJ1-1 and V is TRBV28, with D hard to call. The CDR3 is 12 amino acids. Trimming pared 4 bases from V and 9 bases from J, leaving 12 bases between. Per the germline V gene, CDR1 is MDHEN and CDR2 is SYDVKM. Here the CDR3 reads CASSSGRQKAFF. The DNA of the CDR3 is TGTGCCAGCAGTTCCGGGCGACAAAAAGCTTTCTTT.

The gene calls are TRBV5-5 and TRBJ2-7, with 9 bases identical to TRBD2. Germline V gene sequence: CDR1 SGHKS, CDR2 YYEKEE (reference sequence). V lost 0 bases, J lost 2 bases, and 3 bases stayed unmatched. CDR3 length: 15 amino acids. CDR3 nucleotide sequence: TGTGCCAGCAGCTTGGACTTAGCGGGAGCCTACGAGCAGTACTTC. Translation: CASSLDLAGAYEQYF.

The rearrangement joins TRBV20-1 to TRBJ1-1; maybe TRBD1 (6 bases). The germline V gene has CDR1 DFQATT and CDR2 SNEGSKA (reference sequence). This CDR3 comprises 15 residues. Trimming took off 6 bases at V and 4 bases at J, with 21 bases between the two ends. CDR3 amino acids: CSAVDPGHGGTEAFF. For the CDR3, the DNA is TGCAGTGCCGTAGATCCGGGACACGGGGGCACTGAAGCTTTCTTT.

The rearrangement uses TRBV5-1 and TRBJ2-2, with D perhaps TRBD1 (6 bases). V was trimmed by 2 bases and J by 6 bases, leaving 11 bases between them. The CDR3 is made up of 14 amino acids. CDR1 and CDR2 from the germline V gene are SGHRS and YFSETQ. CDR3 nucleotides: TGCGCCAGCAGCTTAGCGACAGGCGCCGGGGAGCTGTTTTTT. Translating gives CASSLATGAGELFF.

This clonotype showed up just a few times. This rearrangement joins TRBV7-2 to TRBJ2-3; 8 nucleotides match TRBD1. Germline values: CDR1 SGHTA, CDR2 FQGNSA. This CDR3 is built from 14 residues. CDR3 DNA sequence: TGTGCTTCTGCCGAGGACAGGGTGACAGATACGCAGTATTTT. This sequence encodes CASAEDRVTDTQYF.

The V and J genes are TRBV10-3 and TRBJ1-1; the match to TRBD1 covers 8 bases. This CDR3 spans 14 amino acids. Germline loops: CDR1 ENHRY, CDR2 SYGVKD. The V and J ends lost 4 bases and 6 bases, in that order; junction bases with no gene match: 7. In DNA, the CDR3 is TGTGCCATCAGTGGGACAGGGATGAGGGCTGAAGCTTTCTTT. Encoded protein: CAISGTGMRAEAFF.

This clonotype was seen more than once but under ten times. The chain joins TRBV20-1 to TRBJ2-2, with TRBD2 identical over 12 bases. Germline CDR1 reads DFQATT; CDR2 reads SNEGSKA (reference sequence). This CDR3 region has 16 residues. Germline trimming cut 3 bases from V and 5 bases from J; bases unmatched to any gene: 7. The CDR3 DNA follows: TGCAGTGCTAGGCGGCTAGCGGGAGGGTGGACCGGGGAGCTGTTTTTT. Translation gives CSARRLAGGWTGELFF.

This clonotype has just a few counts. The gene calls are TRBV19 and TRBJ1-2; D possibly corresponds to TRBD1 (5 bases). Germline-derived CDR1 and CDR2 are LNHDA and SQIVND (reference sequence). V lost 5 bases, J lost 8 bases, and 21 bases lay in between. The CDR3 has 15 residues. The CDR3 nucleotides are TGTGCCAGTAGTCCGTCTCCGGGACTGACTAAAGGCTACACCTTC. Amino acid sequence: CASSPSPGLTKGYTF.

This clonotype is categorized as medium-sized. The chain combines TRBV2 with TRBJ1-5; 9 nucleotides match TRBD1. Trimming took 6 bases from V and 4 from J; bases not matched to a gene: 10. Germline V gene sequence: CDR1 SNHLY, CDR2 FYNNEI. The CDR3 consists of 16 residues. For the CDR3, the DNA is TGTGCCAGCAGGAGCCACAGGGGGCGAGGGAATCAGCCCCAGCATTTT. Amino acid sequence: CASRSHRGRGNQPQHF.